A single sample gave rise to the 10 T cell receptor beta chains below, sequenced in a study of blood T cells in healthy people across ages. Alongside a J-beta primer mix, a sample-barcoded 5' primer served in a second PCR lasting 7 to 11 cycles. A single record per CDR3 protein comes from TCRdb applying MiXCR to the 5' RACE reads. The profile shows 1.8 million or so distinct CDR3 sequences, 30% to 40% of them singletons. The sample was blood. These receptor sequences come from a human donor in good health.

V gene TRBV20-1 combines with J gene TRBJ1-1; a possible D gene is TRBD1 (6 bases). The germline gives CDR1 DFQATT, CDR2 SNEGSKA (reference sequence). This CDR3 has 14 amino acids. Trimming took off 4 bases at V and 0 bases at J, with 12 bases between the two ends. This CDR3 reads CSATRQGMNTEAFF. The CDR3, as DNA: TGCAGTGCTACGAGGCAGGGGATGAACACTGAAGCTTTCTTT.

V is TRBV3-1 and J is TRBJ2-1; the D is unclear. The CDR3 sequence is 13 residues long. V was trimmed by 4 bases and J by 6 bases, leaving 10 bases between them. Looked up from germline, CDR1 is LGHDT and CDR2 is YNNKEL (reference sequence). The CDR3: CASSPDAPNEQFF. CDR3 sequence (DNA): TGTGCCAGCAGCCCAGACGCGCCCAATGAGCAGTTCTTC.

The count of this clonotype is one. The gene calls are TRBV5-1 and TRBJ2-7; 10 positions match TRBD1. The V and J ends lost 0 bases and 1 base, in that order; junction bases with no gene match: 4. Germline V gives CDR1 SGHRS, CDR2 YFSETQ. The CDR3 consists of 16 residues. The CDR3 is CASSLERQGASYEQYF. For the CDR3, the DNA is TGCGCCAGCAGCTTGGAGCGACAGGGGGCATCCTACGAGCAGTACTTC.

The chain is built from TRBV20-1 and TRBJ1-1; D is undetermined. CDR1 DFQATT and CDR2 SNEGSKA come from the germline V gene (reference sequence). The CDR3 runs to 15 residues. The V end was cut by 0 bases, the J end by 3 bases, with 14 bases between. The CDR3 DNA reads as TGCAGTGCTAGAGATTACCTCCAAGGGTACACTGAAGCTTTCTTT. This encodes CSARDYLQGYTEAFF.

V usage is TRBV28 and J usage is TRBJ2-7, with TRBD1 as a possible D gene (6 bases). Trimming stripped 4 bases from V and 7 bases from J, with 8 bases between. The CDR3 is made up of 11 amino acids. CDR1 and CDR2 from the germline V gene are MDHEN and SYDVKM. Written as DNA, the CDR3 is TGTGCCAGCAGTTATGACAGGGAGCAGTACTTC. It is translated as CASSYDREQYF.

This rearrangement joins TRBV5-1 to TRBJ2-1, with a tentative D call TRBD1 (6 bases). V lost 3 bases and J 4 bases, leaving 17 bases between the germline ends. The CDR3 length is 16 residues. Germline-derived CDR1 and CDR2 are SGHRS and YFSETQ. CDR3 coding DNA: TGCGCCAGCAGCTCCCAGACAGGCGATACTTACAATGAGCAGTTCTTC. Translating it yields CASSSQTGDTYNEQFF.

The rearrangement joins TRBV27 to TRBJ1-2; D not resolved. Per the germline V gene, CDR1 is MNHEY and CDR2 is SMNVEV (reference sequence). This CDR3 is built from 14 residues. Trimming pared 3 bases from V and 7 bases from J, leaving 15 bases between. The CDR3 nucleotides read TGTGCCAGCAGTTTGGCGGGAGTCCAGTCTGGCTACACCTTC. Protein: CASSLAGVQSGYTF.

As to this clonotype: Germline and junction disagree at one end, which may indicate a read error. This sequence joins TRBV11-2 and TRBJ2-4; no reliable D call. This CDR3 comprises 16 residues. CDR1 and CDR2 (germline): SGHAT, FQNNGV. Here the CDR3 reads CANSLDRAEIRNIQYF. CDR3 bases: TGTGCCAACAGCTTAGATCGTGCGGAAATACGAAACATTCAGTACTTC.

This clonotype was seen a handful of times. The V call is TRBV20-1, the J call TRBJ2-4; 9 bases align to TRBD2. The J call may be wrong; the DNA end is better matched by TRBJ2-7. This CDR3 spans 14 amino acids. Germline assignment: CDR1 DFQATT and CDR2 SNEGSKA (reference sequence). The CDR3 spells CSARKRGVFYEQYF. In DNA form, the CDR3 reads TGCAGTGCCAGGAAGCGGGGGGTCTTTTACGAGCAGTACTTC.

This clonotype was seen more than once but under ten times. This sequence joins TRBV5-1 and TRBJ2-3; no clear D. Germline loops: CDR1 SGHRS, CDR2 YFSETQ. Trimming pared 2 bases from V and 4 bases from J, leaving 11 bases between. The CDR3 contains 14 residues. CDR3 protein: CASSFERAADTQYF. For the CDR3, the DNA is TGCGCCAGCAGCTTCGAACGGGCCGCAGATACGCAGTATTTT.